The clone carrying this T cell receptor (beta chain) was seen only once. The antigen is undetermined. Presence of unique molecular identifiers characterized the TCR beta cDNA libraries. Input of 1 to 10 million T cells yielded 450,000 to 550,000 cDNA molecules. MiXCR, applied by TCRdb to the PCR reads, yields one record per CDR3 protein. This sample has hundreds of thousands of distinct CDR3 sequences, with 55% to 70% found just once. The sample is drawn from a study of post-analysis software for immune sequencing data. Study as a whole: The disease courses spanned relapsing-remitting, secondary progressive and progressive-relapsing forms of multiple sclerosis.

Regarding the study as a whole: Patients showed TRBV5-6, TRBV5-1 and TRBV20-1 among five TRBV segments more frequent than in controls. By F measure, strong co-clustering occurred among samples prepared in the same batch. Those with multiple sclerosis, the patient group, showed significantly lower normalized Chao1 diversity than controls.

V was pared by 1 base and J by 5 bases, with 11 bases between. Germline loops: CDR1 SGHTA, CDR2 FQGNSA. This CDR3 spans 14 amino acids. Sequencing was carried out using blood. This clonotype was sampled from a girl aged 2 to 10 with multiple sclerosis. The V call is TRBV7-2, the J call TRBJ2-5; no definite D call. CDR3 residues: CASSLVAVDETQYF. CDR3 coding DNA: TGTGCCAGCAGCTTAGTCGCTGTGGACGAGACCCAGTACTTC.